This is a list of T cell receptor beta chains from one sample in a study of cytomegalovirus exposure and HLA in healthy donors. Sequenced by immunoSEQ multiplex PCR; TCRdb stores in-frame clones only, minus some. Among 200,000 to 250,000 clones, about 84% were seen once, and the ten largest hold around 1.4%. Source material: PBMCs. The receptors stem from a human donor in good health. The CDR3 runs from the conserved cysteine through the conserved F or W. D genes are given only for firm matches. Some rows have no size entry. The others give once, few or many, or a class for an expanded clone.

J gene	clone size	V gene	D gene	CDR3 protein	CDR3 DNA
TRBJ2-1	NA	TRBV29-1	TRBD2	CSVGSGGTSGGDEQFF	TGCAGCGTTGGTTCAGGCGGGACTAGCGGGGGGGATGAGCAGTTCTTC
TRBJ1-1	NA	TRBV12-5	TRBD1	CASGLVVRGHTEAFF	TGTGCTAGTGGTTTGGTAGTCAGGGGGCACACTGAAGCTTTCTTT
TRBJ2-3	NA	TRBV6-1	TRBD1	CASSKGTGVSTDTQYF	TGTGCCAGCAGTAAAGGGACAGGGGTTAGCACAGATACGCAGTATTTT
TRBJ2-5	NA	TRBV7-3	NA	CASSLAGRKETQYF	TGTGCCAGCAGCTTAGCGGGAAGAAAAGAGACCCAGTACTTC
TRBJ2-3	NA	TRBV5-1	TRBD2	CASSKGLAPDTQYF	TGCGCCAGCAGCAAGGGACTAGCACCAGATACGCAGTATTTT
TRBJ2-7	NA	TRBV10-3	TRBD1	CAISELSGTGSYEQYF	TGTGCCATCAGTGAGTTATCCGGGACAGGGTCCTACGAGCAGTACTTC
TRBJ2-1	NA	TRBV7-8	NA	CASSLAASSLLGSEQFF	TGTGCCAGCAGCTTAGCGGCCTCTTCTTTGCTAGGCAGTGAGCAGTTCTTC
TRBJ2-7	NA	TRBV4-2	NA	CASSQGQASGAPYEQYF	TGTGCCAGCAGCCAAGGCCAGGCCAGCGGAGCCCCCTACGAGCAGTACTTC
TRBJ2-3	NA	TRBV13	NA	CASSFRQDLWRDTQYF	TGTGCCAGCAGTTTTCGACAGGACCTATGGCGGGATACGCAGTATTTT
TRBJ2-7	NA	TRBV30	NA	CAWSRRRVQYF	TGTGCCTGGTCCCGGCGGAGAGTGCAGTACTTC
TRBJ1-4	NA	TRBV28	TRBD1	CASSRPAGTVNEKLFF	TGTGCCAGCAGCAGACCGGCCGGGACAGTGAATGAAAAACTGTTTTTT
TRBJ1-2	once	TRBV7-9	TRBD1	CASSSTDRGNGYTF	TGTGCCAGCAGCTCAACGGACAGGGGTAATGGCTACACCTTC
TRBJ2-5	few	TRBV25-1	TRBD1	CASSGLRGRGLETQYF	TGTGCCAGCAGTGGACTTCGGGGCAGGGGGCTGGAGACCCAGTACTTC
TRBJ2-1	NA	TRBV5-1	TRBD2	CASRSLAGQYNEQFF	TGCGCCAGCAGATCTCTAGCGGGGCAATACAATGAGCAGTTCTTC
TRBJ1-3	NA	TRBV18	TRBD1	CASSPSPIGTGAPGNTIYF	TGTGCCAGCTCACCATCCCCAATCGGGACAGGAGCTCCTGGAAACACCATATATTTT
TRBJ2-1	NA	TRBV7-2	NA	CASSLGPSYEQFF	TGTGCCAGCAGCTTAGGGCCTAGCTATGAGCAGTTCTTC
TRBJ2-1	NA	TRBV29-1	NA	CSIRDNEQFF	TGCAGCATCCGAGACAATGAGCAGTTCTTC
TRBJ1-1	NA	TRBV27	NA	CASSFGPGTEAFF	TGTGCCAGCAGTTTTGGCCCGGGCACTGAAGCTTTCTTT
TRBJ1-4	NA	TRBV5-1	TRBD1	CASSLDPGQGREKLFF	TGCGCCAGCAGCTTAGACCCGGGACAGGGCCGTGAAAAACTGTTTTTT
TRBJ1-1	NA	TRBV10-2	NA	CASSAGGLTTEAFF	TGCGCCAGCAGTGCGGGGGGGTTAACCACTGAAGCTTTCTTT
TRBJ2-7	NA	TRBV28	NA	CASSLGYGGAEQYF	TGTGCCAGCAGTTTGGGATATGGGGGGGCCGAGCAGTACTTC
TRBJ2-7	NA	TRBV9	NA	CASGTPGYEQYF	TGTGCCAGCGGAACACCGGGATACGAGCAGTACTTC
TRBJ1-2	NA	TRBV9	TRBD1	CASSPSSGGGAGHPYGYTF	TGTGCCAGCAGCCCCAGTTCGGGAGGGGGCGCCGGTCACCCCTATGGCTACACCTTC
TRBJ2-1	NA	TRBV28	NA	CASSSLQVAYNEQFF	TGTGCCAGCAGTTCCCTCCAGGTGGCATACAATGAGCAGTTCTTC
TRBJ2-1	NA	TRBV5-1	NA	CASRLFSGLSSYNEQFF	TGCGCCAGCAGATTGTTTTCGGGACTTAGCTCCTACAATGAGCAGTTCTTC
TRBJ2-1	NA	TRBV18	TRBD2	CASSPPSGRRNEQFF	TGTGCCAGCTCGCCCCCTAGCGGGAGACGCAATGAGCAGTTCTTC
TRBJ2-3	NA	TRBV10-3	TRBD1	CAISRGQGAALSTDTQYF	TGTGCCATCAGTCGCGGACAGGGGGCCGCCTTAAGCACAGATACGCAGTATTTT
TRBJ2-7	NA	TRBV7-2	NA	CASSLSFSANYEQYF	TGTGCCAGCAGCTTAAGTTTTAGCGCCAACTACGAGCAGTACTTC
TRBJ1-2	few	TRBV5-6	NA	CASSLGQGLYGYTF	TGTGCCAGCAGCTTGGGGCAGGGACTCTATGGCTACACCTTC
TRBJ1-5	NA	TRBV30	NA	CAWSQRAAMSNQPQHF	TGTGCCTGGAGTCAACGCGCGGCGATGAGCAATCAGCCCCAGCATTTT
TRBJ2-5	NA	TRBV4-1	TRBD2	CASKAPGLADQETQYF	TGCGCCAGCAAAGCACCGGGACTAGCGGACCAAGAGACCCAGTACTTC
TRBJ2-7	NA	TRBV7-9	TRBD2	CSSSLGGSGRRYEQYF	TGTTCCAGCAGCTTAGGCGGTAGCGGGAGAAGATACGAGCAGTACTTC
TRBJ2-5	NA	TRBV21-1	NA	CASTHPGLAETQYF	TGTGCCAGCACCCATCCGGGACTCGCGGAGACCCAGTACTTC
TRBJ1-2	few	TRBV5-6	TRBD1	CASSLRGTGMNYGYTF	TGTGCCAGCAGCTTGAGGGGGACAGGGATGAACTATGGCTACACCTTC
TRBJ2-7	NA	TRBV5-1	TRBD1	CASSLADRGYEQYF	TGCGCCAGCAGCTTGGCCGACAGGGGCTACGAGCAGTACTTC
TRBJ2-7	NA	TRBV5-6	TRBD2	CASSRTSGSQEQYF	TGTGCCAGCAGCCGGACTAGCGGGAGCCAAGAGCAGTACTTC
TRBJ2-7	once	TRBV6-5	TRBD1	CASSYSWDRDEQYF	TGTGCCAGCAGTTACTCCTGGGACAGGGACGAGCAGTACTTC
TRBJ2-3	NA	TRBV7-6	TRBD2	CASSSRTSGRPYGADTQYF	TGTGCCAGCAGCTCCAGGACTAGCGGGAGGCCCTACGGGGCAGATACGCAGTATTTT
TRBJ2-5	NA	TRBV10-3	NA	CAISEIGGGETQYF	TGTGCCATCAGTGAGATAGGTGGAGGGGAGACCCAGTACTTC
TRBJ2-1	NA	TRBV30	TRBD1	CAWSAGTGGYNEQFF	TGTGCCTGGAGTGCCGGGACAGGGGGATACAATGAGCAGTTCTTC
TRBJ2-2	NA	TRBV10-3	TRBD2	CATSGTSEAGGELFF	TGTGCCACCTCCGGGACTAGCGAAGCTGGCGGGGAGCTGTTTTTT
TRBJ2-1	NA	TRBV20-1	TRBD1	CSVGTANEQFF	TGCAGTGTCGGGACAGCGAATGAGCAGTTCTTC
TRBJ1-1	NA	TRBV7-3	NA	CASSDTGPTEAFF	TGTGCCAGCAGCGATACAGGGCCCACTGAAGCTTTCTTT
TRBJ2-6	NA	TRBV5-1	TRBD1	CASRGTGGSGANVLTF	TGCGCCAGCAGAGGGACAGGGGGGTCTGGGGCCAACGTCCTGACTTTC
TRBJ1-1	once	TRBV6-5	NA	CASRRRFMNTEAFF	TGTGCCAGCAGACGTAGATTTATGAACACTGAAGCTTTCTTT
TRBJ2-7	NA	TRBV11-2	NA	CASSLIDEQYF	TGTGCCAGCAGCTTGATAGACGAGCAGTACTTC